This T cell receptor (beta chain) was retrieved from a study of T cell repertoires in cytomegalovirus infection. Germline V CDR1 and CDR2: SNHLY, FYNNEI. The CDR3 is 14 amino acids. Trimming took 5 bases from V and 1 from J, leaving 11 bases between them. TCRdb reprocessed the reads with MiXCR, giving one entry per CDR3 protein. The sample has 50,000 to 55,000 distinct CDR3 sequences; around 18% are singletons. Study-wide findings and caveats: Summed frequency of shared TCR beta families picked out CMV carriers who also had the relevant HLA.

About this clonotype: Antigen: not known.

The clonotype was recovered from a human donor in good health (CMV status not recorded). Some clones in this sample may be carry-over from other donors' samples. The sequenced sample was CD8+ T cells from cultured PBMCs, obtained from culture after CMV antigen stimulation. The V gene is TRBV2, the J gene TRBJ1-1, with TRBD1 as a possible D gene (5 bases). CDR3 amino acids: CASSRGTANTEAFF. The CDR3 nucleotides read TGTGCCAGCAGTCGGGGGACGGCGAACACTGAAGCTTTCTTT.